A selection of T cell receptor beta chains follows, all from one sample in a study of identical twins. TCRdb re-called the 5' RACE reads with MiXCR, one entry per CDR3 protein. The sample has 550,000 to 800,000 distinct CDR3 sequences, less than 9% seen once. This sample was also put to use in a study of yellow fever vaccine responses in identical twins.

Sequencing was carried out using PBMCs. The receptors shown here come from a young woman in good health. Both conserved end residues are part of each CDR3. A D gene is named only where the DNA matches it firmly. Rows give clone size only sometimes, using once, few, many, or a class for an expanded clone.

v_gene: TRBV12-3/TRBV12-4
abundance: NA
j_gene: TRBJ1-1
d_gene: NA
CDR3nt: TGTGCCAGCAGGTCCGTGAGGCAGAACACTGAAGCTTTCTTT
CDR3aa: CASRSVRQNTEAFF

v_gene: TRBV5-1
abundance: many
j_gene: TRBJ1-4
d_gene: NA
CDR3nt: TGCGCCAGGAATCACACCAGGGCAACTAATGAAAAACTGTTTTTT
CDR3aa: CARNHTRATNEKLFF

v_gene: TRBV2
abundance: few
j_gene: TRBJ2-2
d_gene: NA
CDR3nt: TGTGCCAGCAAGGGGGCGAACACCGGGGAGCTGTTTTTT
CDR3aa: CASKGANTGELFF

v_gene: TRBV5-6
abundance: few
j_gene: TRBJ1-1
d_gene: TRBD1
CDR3nt: TGTGCCAGCAGCTGGGACAGACAAATATTGAACACTGAAGCTTTCTTT
CDR3aa: CASSWDRQILNTEAFF

v_gene: TRBV14
abundance: NA
j_gene: TRBJ2-3
d_gene: TRBD2
CDR3nt: TGTGCCAGCAGCCAACCCGTAGCGGGAGGCTCTCTTTACACAGATACGCAGTATTTT
CDR3aa: CASSQPVAGGSLYTDTQYF

v_gene: TRBV2
abundance: many
j_gene: TRBJ2-3
d_gene: NA
CDR3nt: TGTGCCAGCAGTCTCCGACCAGGCACAGATACGCAGTATTTT
CDR3aa: CASSLRPGTDTQYF

v_gene: TRBV5-1
abundance: many
j_gene: TRBJ2-1
d_gene: TRBD1
CDR3nt: TGCGCCAGCAGCTCTGGACAGGGCCCTTACAATGAGCAGTTCTTC
CDR3aa: CASSSGQGPYNEQFF

v_gene: TRBV24-1
abundance: NA
j_gene: TRBJ1-6
d_gene: TRBD1
CDR3nt: TGTGCCACCAGCGACGGGACAGGGGGAAATAATTCACCCCTCCACTTT
CDR3aa: CATSDGTGGNNSPLHF

v_gene: TRBV7-2
abundance: NA
j_gene: TRBJ2-6
d_gene: TRBD1
CDR3nt: TGTGCCAGCAGCCTATACCGGCCGCTGGGACAGGTGAGCTCTGGGGCCAACGTCCTGACTTTC
CDR3aa: CASSLYRPLGQVSSGANVLTF

v_gene: TRBV7-6
abundance: few
j_gene: TRBJ2-1
d_gene: TRBD2
CDR3nt: TGTGCCAGCAGTCTTTCCCAGGCGGGAGGAAGGAATGAGCAGTTCTTC
CDR3aa: CASSLSQAGGRNEQFF

v_gene: TRBV13
abundance: NA
j_gene: TRBJ1-1
d_gene: NA
CDR3nt: TGTGCCAGCAGCTCAGATGAGGGGAGGGTCACTGAAGCTTTCTTT
CDR3aa: CASSSDEGRVTEAFF

v_gene: TRBV12-3/TRBV12-4
abundance: many
j_gene: TRBJ1-5
d_gene: NA
CDR3nt: TGTGCCAGCAGTTTAGGGTATCAGCCCCAGCATTTT
CDR3aa: CASSLGYQPQHF

v_gene: TRBV2
abundance: few
j_gene: TRBJ1-5
d_gene: TRBD1
CDR3nt: TGTGCCAGCGGGACAGGGTGGATAGGCAATCAGCCCCAGCATTTT
CDR3aa: CASGTGWIGNQPQHF

v_gene: TRBV7-9
abundance: NA
j_gene: TRBJ1-1
d_gene: TRBD1
CDR3nt: TGTGCCAGCAGCTTGGGGTGGGGGCAGGGGGGGACTGAAGCTTTCTTT
CDR3aa: CASSLGWGQGGTEAFF

v_gene: TRBV20-1
abundance: NA
j_gene: TRBJ2-5
d_gene: TRBD2
CDR3nt: TGCAGTGCTACTACCGGGACTAGCCCTCAAGAGACCCAGTACTTC
CDR3aa: CSATTGTSPQETQYF

v_gene: TRBV29-1
abundance: few
j_gene: TRBJ2-1
d_gene: TRBD1
CDR3nt: TGCAGCGTTGAAGGGGCCGGGACAGGGTACAATGAGCAGTTCTTC
CDR3aa: CSVEGAGTGYNEQFF

v_gene: TRBV3-1
abundance: many
j_gene: TRBJ2-7
d_gene: NA
CDR3nt: TGTGCCAGCAGCCAAGAGCAGACAACCTACGAGCAGTACTTC
CDR3aa: CASSQEQTTYEQYF

v_gene: TRBV6-1
abundance: NA
j_gene: TRBJ1-2
d_gene: NA
CDR3nt: TGTGCCAGCAGCCCCTCTAATTGGGGGGACTATGGCTACACCTTC
CDR3aa: CASSPSNWGDYGYTF

v_gene: TRBV2
abundance: NA
j_gene: TRBJ2-2
d_gene: NA
CDR3nt: TGTGCCAGCAGTGAAGGCCCGGAGCTGTTTTTT
CDR3aa: CASSEGPELFF

v_gene: TRBV6-1
abundance: few
j_gene: TRBJ2-3
d_gene: TRBD2
CDR3nt: TGTGCCAGCAGAACCGGGACTAGCGGGAGGTCGGATACGCAGTATTTT
CDR3aa: CASRTGTSGRSDTQYF

v_gene: TRBV12-3/TRBV12-4
abundance: many
j_gene: TRBJ2-2
d_gene: NA
CDR3nt: TGTGCCAGCAGTTTTAGTTCCGGAACCGGGGAGCTGTTTTTT
CDR3aa: CASSFSSGTGELFF

v_gene: TRBV6-2/TRBV6-3
abundance: many
j_gene: TRBJ2-1
d_gene: NA
CDR3nt: TGTGCCAGCAGTTTTTCCCTGGGAGTCAATGAGCAGTTCTTC
CDR3aa: CASSFSLGVNEQFF